A single sample gave rise to the 21 T cell receptor beta chains below, sequenced in a study of blood T cell repertoires in COVID-19. Clones were read by immunoSEQ multiplex PCR, and TCRdb kept only the in-frame ones, dropping some. The table shows about 62,000 clones, with 75% to 90% occurring only once. The sample consisted of peripheral blood. Source of these receptors: a woman aged 55-70 years with COVID-19, enrolled during active disease.

The chain uses TRBV19 and TRBJ1-1; weak D call: TRBD1 (5 bases). Trimming stripped 3 bases from V and 5 bases from J, with 7 bases between. This CDR3 spans 12 amino acids. From germline, CDR1 is LNHDA and CDR2 SQIVND (reference sequence). CDR3 sequence: CASSMGGTEAFF. The CDR3 DNA is TGTGCCAGTAGTATGGGGGGTACTGAAGCTTTCTTT.

V and J are TRBV27 and TRBJ2-7; D is possibly TRBD1 (6 bases). With 4 bases removed from V and 2 bases from J, the gap between germline ends came to 9 bases. The CDR3 is 13 residues long. The germline CDR1 and CDR2 sequences are MNHEY and SMNVEV (reference sequence). The CDR3 region is CASSYRAAYEQYF. The CDR3 nucleotides are TGTGCCAGCAGTTACAGGGCCGCCTACGAGCAGTACTTC.

In this sample, this clone turned up a few times. This chain joins TRBV6-5 and TRBJ1-1; tentatively, D is TRBD1 (6 bases). Germline V CDR1 and CDR2: MNHEY, SVGAGI. The V end lost 4 bases, the J end lost 4 bases, and 13 bases lay between the germline ends. The CDR3 has 14 amino acids. The chain's CDR3 is CASSSLQGSTEAFF. The DNA for the CDR3 is TGTGCCAGCAGTTCACTTCAGGGGAGCACTGAAGCTTTCTTT.

The genes are TRBV19 and TRBJ1-6; no reliable D call. The germline V gene encodes CDR1 LNHDA and CDR2 SQIVND (reference sequence). This CDR3 is built from 16 residues. Trimming shortened V by 7 bases and J by 6 bases, and 19 bases separated the two germline ends. For the CDR3, the DNA is TGTGCCAGTACCACTATGGCGGCAGAGCCTAATTCACCCCTCCACTTT. Translating it yields CASTTMAAEPNSPLHF.

The CDR3 protein is CASRFNSGNSYEQYF. CDR3 DNA: TGCGCCAGCAGGTTTAATAGCGGAAACTCCTACGAGCAGTACTTC. The chain is built from TRBV5-1 and TRBJ2-7; possible D gene TRBD2, 6 bases. The germline gives CDR1 SGHRS, CDR2 YFSETQ. This CDR3 comprises 15 residues. V lost 5 bases and J lost 0, with 15 bases in between.

This sequence joins TRBV4-1 and TRBJ2-3; a weak D match, TRBD1 (6 bases). Trimming removed 0 bases at V and 4 bases at J, with 14 bases between. The CDR3 is made up of 16 amino acids. From germline, CDR1 is MGHRA and CDR2 YSYEKL. Here the CDR3 DNA reads TGCGCCAGCAGCCAAGACAAGGGGGTTACCCCAGATACGCAGTATTTT. It specifies CASSQDKGVTPDTQYF.

The rearrangement joins TRBV5-1 to TRBJ2-6; D not certain. Germline assignment: CDR1 SGHRS and CDR2 YFSETQ. With 3 bases removed from V and 0 bases from J, the gap between germline ends came to 10 bases. This CDR3 comprises 16 residues. The CDR3 sequence is CASSSPSGSGANVLTF. In DNA form, the CDR3 reads TGCGCCAGCAGCTCACCCTCGGGCTCTGGGGCCAACGTCCTGACTTTC. Full variable domain (missing parts from reference TRBV5-1 and TRBJ2-6): KAGVTQTPRYLIKTRGQQVTLSCSPISGHRSVSWYQQTPGQGLQFLFEYFSETQRNKGNFPGRFSGRQFSNSRSEMNVSTLELGDSALYLCASSSPSGSGANVLTFGAGSRLTVL.

For the CDR3, the DNA is TGTGCCAGCAGTGAGACTAGCCTAAGCTACGAGCAGTACTTC. Residues: CASSETSLSYEQYF. The V and J genes are TRBV2 and TRBJ2-7; 7 nucleotides match TRBD2. The CDR3 covers 14 residues. Germline V gene lookup returns CDR1 SNHLY and CDR2 FYNNEI. The J segment lost 3 bases and the V segment lost 3 bases, leaving 5 bases of the junction unmatched.

This sequence joins TRBV18 and TRBJ2-7, with D possibly TRBD2 on 5 matching bases. Looked up from germline, CDR1 is KGHSH and CDR2 is LQKENI. Trimming removed 3 bases from V and 2 bases from J, with 17 bases in between. The CDR3 has 16 residues. CDR3 in amino acids: CASSPVLQRTPYEQYF. The CDR3 DNA reads TGTGCCAGCTCACCCGTCCTCCAGCGGACTCCCTACGAGCAGTACTTC.

The chain links TRBV5-8 to TRBJ2-1; TRBD2 aligns across 9 bases. V dropped 0 bases and J dropped 3; count of bases not matched to a gene: 4. The CDR3 runs 16 residues. Germline values: CDR1 SGHTS, CDR2 YDEGEE. The CDR3 loop reads CASSLGVTSGYNEQFF. The DNA for the CDR3 is TGTGCCAGCAGCTTGGGTGTGACTAGCGGCTACAATGAGCAGTTCTTC.

This chain uses TRBV7-9 with TRBJ2-3, with 8 bases identical to TRBD2. Germline V gene sequence: CDR1 SEHNR, CDR2 FQNEAQ (reference sequence). Trimming removed 3 bases from V and 1 base from J; junction bases left unmatched: 9. The CDR3 runs 17 residues. The CDR3 DNA is TGTGCCAGCAGCTTCCTCCAAGCGGGAGAGGGCACAGATACGCAGTATTTT. This sequence encodes CASSFLQAGEGTDTQYF.

This rearrangement joins TRBV6-5 to TRBJ2-7, with 8 nucleotides matching TRBD1. The CDR3 totals 15 residues. Trimming took 5 bases from V and 2 from J; bases not matched to a gene: 8. CDR1 is MNHEY, CDR2 SVGAGI, per germline. CDR3 region: CASSRTGTGAYEQYF. CDR3 DNA: TGTGCCAGCAGTAGGACCGGGACAGGCGCCTACGAGCAGTACTTC.

Only a few counts were recorded for this clone. The V gene is TRBV7-6, the J gene TRBJ1-1; D is possibly TRBD1 (5 bases). Germline V gene lookup returns CDR1 SGHVS and CDR2 FNYEAQ. This CDR3 has 15 residues. The V end was cut by 5 bases, the J end by 1 base, with 14 bases between. CDR3 sequence reads: CASSANRFENTEAFF. The CDR3 DNA follows: TGTGCCAGCAGCGCAAACAGGTTCGAGAACACTGAAGCTTTCTTT.

The count of this clone is one. In DNA, the CDR3 is TGTGCCAGCACCCTGGGACACCCCAATCAGCCCCAGCATTTT. Protein sequence: CASTLGHPNQPQHF. The rearrangement uses TRBV2 and TRBJ1-5, with D perhaps TRBD1 (6 bases). Germline CDR1 reads SNHLY; CDR2 reads FYNNEI. This CDR3 has 14 residues. Trimming took 7 bases from V and 3 from J, leaving 13 bases between them.

The chain links TRBV6-2 or TRBV6-3 to TRBJ2-5; no definite D call. V shed 3 bases and J shed 1 base, with 12 bases lying between them. This CDR3 has 15 residues. CDR1 is MNHEY and CDR2 is SVGEGT in the germline V gene. The CDR3 sequence: CASSYHVSSQETQYF. DNA of the CDR3: TGTGCCAGCAGTTATCATGTTAGCAGCCAAGAGACCCAGTACTTC.

There are a few counts of this clone. The chain uses TRBV4-3 and TRBJ1-6, with 9 bases lining up with TRBD1. J gave up 7 bases and V 5 bases, and 6 bases lay outside the gene matches. The CDR3 totals 15 residues. The germline CDR1 and CDR2 sequences are LGHNA and YSLEER. The CDR3 protein is CASSDGTGRNSPLHF. CDR3 DNA sequence: TGCGCCAGCAGCGATGGGACAGGGCGAAATTCACCCCTCCACTTT.

In its sample, this clone was seen many times. The V call is TRBV7-9, the J call TRBJ2-7; 9 nucleotides match TRBD1. CDR3 length: 15 residues. Germline V lookup: CDR1 SEHNR, CDR2 FQNEAQ (reference sequence). V dropped 5 bases and J dropped 3; count of bases not matched to a gene: 8. CDR3 sequence (DNA): TGTGCCAGCAGCCCCCCGGGACAGGGACTCTACGAGCAGTACTTC. Translating gives CASSPPGQGLYEQYF.

The chain has TRBV7-2 and TRBJ1-2, with a weak D call TRBD1 (5 bases). V was clipped by 1 base and J by 2 bases, with 8 bases between them. This CDR3 contains 14 residues. Germline V gives CDR1 SGHTA, CDR2 FQGNSA. The CDR3 DNA reads as TGTGCCAGCAGCTTAGGATCAGGGAACTATGGCTACACCTTC. This gives the protein CASSLGSGNYGYTF.

The chain recombines TRBV28 with TRBJ1-1; D gene uncertain. The germline CDR1 and CDR2 sequences are MDHEN and SYDVKM. V lost 2 bases to trimming and J lost 4 bases, with 8 bases between them. This CDR3 has 13 amino acids. The CDR3 sequence is CASSLISPTEAFF. For the CDR3, the DNA is TGTGCCAGCAGTTTAATTTCTCCCACTGAAGCTTTCTTT.

The chain employs TRBV15 and TRBJ2-5; possibly TRBD2 for D (6 bases). V lost 7 bases and J 4 bases, leaving 13 bases between the germline ends. The germline CDR1 and CDR2 sequences are LNHNV and YYDKDF (reference sequence). CDR3 size: 13 residues. The CDR3 DNA sequence: TGTGCCACCACCCCCTGGGGAGGAGAGACCCAGTACTTC. It encodes CATTPWGGETQYF.

CDR3 bases: TGTGCCAGCAGCCACAGGCGGAACTCTGGAAACACCATATATTTT. It yields the protein CASSHRRNSGNTIYF. The chain joins TRBV7-3 to TRBJ1-3, with D possibly TRBD1 on 5 matching bases. The CDR3 consists of 15 residues. V was trimmed by 5 bases and J by 0 bases, leaving 11 bases between them. Germline V gene lookup returns CDR1 SGHTA and CDR2 FQGTGA.